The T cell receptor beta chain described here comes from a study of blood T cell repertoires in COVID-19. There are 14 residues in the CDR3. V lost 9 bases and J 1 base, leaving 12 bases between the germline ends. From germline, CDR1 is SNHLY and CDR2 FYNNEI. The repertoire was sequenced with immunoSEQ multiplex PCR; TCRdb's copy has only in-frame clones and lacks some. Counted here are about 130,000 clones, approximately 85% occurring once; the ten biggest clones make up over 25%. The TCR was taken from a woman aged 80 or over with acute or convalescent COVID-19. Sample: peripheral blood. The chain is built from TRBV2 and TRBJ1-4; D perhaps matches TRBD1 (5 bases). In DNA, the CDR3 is TGTGCCAGTCGGATGGGGGGAACTAATGAAAAACTGTTTTTT. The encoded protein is CASRMGGTNEKLFF. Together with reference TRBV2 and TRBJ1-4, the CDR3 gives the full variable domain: EPEVTQTPSHQVTQMGQEVILRCVPISNHLYFYWYRQILGQKVEFLVSFYNNEISEKSEIFDDQFSVERPDGSNFTLKIRSTKLEDSAMYFCASRMGGTNEKLFFGSGTQLSVL.